What follows are 9 T cell receptor beta chains derived from one specimen sequenced in a study of blood T cell repertoires in COVID-19. Measured with immunoSEQ multiplex PCR; TCRdb has only the in-frame clones, and not every one. The sample consists of a few hundred thousand clones, roughly 87% of them appearing once. The sequenced material came from peripheral blood. The source of these receptors is a man younger than 35 with active or convalescent COVID-19.

The rearrangement links TRBV29-1 to TRBJ1-1; TRBD1 is a possible D gene (6 bases). Germline V gene lookup returns CDR1 SQVTM and CDR2 ANQGSEA. There are 13 residues in the CDR3. V was cut by 7 bases and J by 1 base, with 13 bases left in between. CDR3: CSGWGRGNTEAFF. CDR3 coding DNA: TGCAGCGGATGGGGGCGCGGGAACACTGAAGCTTTCTTT.

V and J are TRBV28 and TRBJ1-5; 7 bases are a match to TRBD1. There are 14 residues in the CDR3. V trimming: 6 bases; J trimming: 11 bases; junction bases outside the gene matches: 13. CDR1 is MDHEN and CDR2 is SYDVKM in the germline V gene. The CDR3: CASRRPGTAVSQHF. DNA of the CDR3: TGTGCCAGCAGACGCCCTGGGACAGCTGTCTCCCAGCATTTT.

The genes are TRBV18 and TRBJ1-1; maybe TRBD1 (5 bases). The germline V gene has CDR1 KGHSH and CDR2 LQKENI. Deletions cut 5 bases from V and 0 bases from J, with 10 bases between. CDR3 size: 14 residues. The CDR3 spells CASSKWGVNTEAFF. CDR3 coding DNA: TGTGCCAGCTCAAAATGGGGGGTGAACACTGAAGCTTTCTTT.

In nucleotides, the CDR3 is TGTGCCAGCAGTTACGGAAGACAGATGAACACTGAAGCTTTCTTT. This gives the protein CASSYGRQMNTEAFF. This chain connects TRBV6-6 to TRBJ1-1; weak D call: TRBD1 (5 bases). CDR3 length: 15 residues. The germline gives CDR1 MNHNY, CDR2 SVGAGI (reference sequence). V dropped 2 bases and J dropped 0 bases, with 10 bases sitting between them.

The chain uses TRBV7-6 and TRBJ2-7; maybe TRBD1 (6 bases). The CDR3 is 13 amino acids. V lost 5 bases to trimming and J lost 0 bases, with 8 bases between them. The germline CDR1 and CDR2 sequences are SGHVS and FNYEAQ. The CDR3 reads CASSQTGSYEQYF. The CDR3 bases are TGTGCCAGCAGCCAGACAGGCTCCTACGAGCAGTACTTC.

This chain uses TRBV7-6 with TRBJ2-3; weak D call: TRBD2 (5 bases). The germline CDR1 and CDR2 sequences are SGHVS and FNYEAQ. CDR3 length equals 17 residues. V shed 1 base and J shed 2 bases, with 16 bases lying between them. Written as DNA, the CDR3 is TGTGCCAGCAGCTTAGAGCGCCCGGGAATATACACAGATACGCAGTATTTT. This translates into CASSLERPGIYTDTQYF.

This clone has a handful of counts. This CDR3 reads CASSLAGVQETQYF. The CDR3 DNA reads TGTGCCAGCAGTCTCGCGGGAGTCCAAGAGACCCAGTACTTC. The rearrangement joins TRBV28 to TRBJ2-5, with 7 bases matching TRBD2. The CDR3 runs 14 residues. V dropped 5 bases and J dropped 1; count of bases not matched to a gene: 4. CDR1 is MDHEN, CDR2 SYDVKM, per germline.

The chain uses TRBV24-1 and TRBJ2-1; 9 bases map to TRBD2. Germline CDR1 KGHDR, CDR2 SFDVKD. With V trimmed by 4 bases and J by 6 bases, 6 bases remained unmatched. The CDR3 spans 15 residues. The CDR3 bases are TGTGCCACCAGTGACCCGACAGCGGGGGGCAATGAGCAGTTCTTC. It yields the protein CATSDPTAGGNEQFF.

The rearrangement links TRBV21-1 to TRBJ1-1. TRBV21-1 is an annotated pseudogene. The CDR3 loop spans 17 amino acids. CDR3: CASPIRGGSCGNTEAFF. The DNA for the CDR3 is TGTGCCAGCCCCATTCGGGGTGGATCTTGCGGAAACACTGAAGCTTTCTTT.